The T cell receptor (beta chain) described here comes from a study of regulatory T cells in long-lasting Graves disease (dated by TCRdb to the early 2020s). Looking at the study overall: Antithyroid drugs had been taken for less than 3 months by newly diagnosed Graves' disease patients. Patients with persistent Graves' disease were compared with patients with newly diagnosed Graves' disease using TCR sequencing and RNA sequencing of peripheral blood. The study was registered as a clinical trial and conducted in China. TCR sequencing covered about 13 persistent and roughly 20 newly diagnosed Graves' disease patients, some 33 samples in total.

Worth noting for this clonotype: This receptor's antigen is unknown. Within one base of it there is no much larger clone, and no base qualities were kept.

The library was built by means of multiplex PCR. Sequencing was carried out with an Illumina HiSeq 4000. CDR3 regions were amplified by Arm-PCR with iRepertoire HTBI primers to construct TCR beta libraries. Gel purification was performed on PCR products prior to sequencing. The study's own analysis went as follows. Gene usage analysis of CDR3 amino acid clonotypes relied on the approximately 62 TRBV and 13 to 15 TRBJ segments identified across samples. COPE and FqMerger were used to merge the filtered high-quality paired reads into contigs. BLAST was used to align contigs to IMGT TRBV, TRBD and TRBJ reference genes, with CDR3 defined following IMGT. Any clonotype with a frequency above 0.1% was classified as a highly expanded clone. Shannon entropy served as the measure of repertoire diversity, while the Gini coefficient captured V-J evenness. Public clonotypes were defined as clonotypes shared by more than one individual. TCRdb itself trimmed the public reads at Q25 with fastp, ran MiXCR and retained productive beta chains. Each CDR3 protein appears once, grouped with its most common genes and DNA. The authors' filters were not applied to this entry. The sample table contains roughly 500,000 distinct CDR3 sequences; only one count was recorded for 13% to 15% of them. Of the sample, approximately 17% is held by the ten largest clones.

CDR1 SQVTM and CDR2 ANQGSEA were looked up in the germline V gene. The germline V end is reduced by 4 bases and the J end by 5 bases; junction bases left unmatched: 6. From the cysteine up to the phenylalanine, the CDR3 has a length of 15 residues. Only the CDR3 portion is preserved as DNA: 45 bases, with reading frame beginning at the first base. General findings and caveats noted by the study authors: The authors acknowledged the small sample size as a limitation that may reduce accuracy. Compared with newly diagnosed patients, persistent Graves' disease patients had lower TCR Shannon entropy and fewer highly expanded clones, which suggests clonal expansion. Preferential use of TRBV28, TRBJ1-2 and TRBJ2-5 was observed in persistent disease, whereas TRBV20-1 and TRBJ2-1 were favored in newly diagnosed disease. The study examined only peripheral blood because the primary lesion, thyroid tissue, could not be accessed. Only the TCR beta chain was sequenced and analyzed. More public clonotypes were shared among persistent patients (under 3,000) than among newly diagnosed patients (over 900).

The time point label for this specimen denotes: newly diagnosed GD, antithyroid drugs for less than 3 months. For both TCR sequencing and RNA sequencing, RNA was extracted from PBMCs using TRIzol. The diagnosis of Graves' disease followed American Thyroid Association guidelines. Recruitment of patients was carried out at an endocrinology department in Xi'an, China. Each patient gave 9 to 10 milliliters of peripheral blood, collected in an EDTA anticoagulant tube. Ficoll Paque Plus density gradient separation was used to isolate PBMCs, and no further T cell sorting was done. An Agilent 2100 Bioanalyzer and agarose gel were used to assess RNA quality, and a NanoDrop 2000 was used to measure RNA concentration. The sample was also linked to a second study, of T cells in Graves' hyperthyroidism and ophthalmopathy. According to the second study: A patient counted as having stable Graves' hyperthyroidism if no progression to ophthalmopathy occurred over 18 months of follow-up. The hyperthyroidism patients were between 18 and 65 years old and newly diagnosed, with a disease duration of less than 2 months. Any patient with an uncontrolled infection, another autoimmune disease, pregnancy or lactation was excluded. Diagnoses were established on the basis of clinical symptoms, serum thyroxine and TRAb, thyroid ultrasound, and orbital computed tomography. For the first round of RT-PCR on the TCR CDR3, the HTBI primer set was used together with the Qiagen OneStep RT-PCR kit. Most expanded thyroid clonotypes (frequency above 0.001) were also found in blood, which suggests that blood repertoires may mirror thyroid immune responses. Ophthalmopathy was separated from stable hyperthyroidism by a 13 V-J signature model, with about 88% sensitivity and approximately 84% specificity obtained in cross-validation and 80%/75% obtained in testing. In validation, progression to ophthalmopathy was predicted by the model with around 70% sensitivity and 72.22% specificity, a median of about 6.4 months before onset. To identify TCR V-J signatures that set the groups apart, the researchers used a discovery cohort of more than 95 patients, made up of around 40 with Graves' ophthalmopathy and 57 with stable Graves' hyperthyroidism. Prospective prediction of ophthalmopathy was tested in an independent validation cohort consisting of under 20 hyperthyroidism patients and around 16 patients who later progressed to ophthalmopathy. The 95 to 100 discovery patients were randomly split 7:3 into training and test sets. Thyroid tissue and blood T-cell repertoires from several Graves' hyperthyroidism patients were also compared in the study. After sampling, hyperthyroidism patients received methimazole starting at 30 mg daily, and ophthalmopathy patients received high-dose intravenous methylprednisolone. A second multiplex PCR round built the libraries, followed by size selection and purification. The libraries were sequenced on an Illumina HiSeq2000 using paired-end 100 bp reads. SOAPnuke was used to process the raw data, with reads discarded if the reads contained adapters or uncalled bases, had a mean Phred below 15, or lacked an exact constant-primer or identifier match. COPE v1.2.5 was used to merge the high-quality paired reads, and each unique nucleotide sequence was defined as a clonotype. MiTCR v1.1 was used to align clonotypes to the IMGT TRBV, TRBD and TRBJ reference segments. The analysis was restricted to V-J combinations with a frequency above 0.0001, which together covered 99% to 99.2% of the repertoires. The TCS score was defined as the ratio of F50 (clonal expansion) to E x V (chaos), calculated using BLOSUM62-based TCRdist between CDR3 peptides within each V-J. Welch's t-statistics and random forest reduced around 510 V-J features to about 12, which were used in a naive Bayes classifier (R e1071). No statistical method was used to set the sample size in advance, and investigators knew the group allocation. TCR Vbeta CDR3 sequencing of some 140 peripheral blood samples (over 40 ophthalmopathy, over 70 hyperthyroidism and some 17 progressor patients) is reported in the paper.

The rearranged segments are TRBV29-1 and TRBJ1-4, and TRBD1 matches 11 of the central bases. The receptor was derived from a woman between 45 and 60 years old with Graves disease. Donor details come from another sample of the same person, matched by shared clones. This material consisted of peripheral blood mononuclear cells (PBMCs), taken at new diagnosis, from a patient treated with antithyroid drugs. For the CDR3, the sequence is CSVVGTGGGNEKLFF. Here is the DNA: TGCAGCGTTGTCGGGACAGGGGGTGGAAATGAAAAACTGTTTTTT.